Sequencing of this T cell receptor beta chain was carried out in a study of T cell changes during pregnancy in multiple sclerosis (dated by TCRdb to about 2019). Broadly, across the study: The study examined how the T cell repertoire changed over the course of pregnancy in women with multiple sclerosis.

A word on this clone: It has no known antigen specificity. Qualities for individual bases were not recorded, and no much larger clone is one base off.

The library was produced with the immunoSEQ multiplex PCR assay. What TCRdb holds here is the immuneACCESS table cut down to in-frame rearrangements. Part of the clones is not present; checked against another copy, under half of the missing clones reflect an unresolved V gene, and the others are unexplained. The sample has 70,000 to 95,000 clones on record, about 94% of them singletons. The top ten clonotypes cover 2.2% of the sample. The TCR originated in a female donor with multiple sclerosis, enrolled in a pregnancy study. The sample consisted of peripheral blood, taken in the third trimester of pregnancy.

The CDR3 corresponds to CASSLVGGGGGNTIYF. The sequenced DNA: TGTGCCAGCAGTTTAGTTGGGGGGGGAGGTGGAAACACCATATATTTT. The chain uses TRBV27 and TRBJ1-3, with a tentative D gene TRBD1 over 5 matching bases. The CDR3 goes from the cysteine to the phenylalanine over 16 residues. Only the CDR3 region is kept as DNA, spanning 48 bases read in frame from base 1. V loses 2 bases of germline sequence and J loses 3 bases, and the interval between the two ends is 14 bases. The germline V gene (reference sequence) yields MNHEY for CDR1 and SMNVEV for CDR2.